This T cell receptor beta chain was sequenced during a study of metastatic and nonmetastatic thyroid tumors. Across the whole study: Across peripheral blood and tumor or nodule tissue samples taken from malignant and benign thyroid patients, the repertoires were compared with one another.

Notes on the study in general: Reported TCR beta diversity, measured in blood and tumor, was significantly higher for malignant thyroid tumors than for benign nodules.

This clone was observed at least ten times. Its antigen is undetermined. Germline CDR1 MDHEN, CDR2 SYDVKM. V lost 8 bases and J 1 base, leaving 5 bases between the germline ends. The CDR3 consists of 11 residues. Original handling: Clinicopathological groups differed in CDR3, with these differences serving to build a distant-metastasis classifier for papillary thyroid cancer. MiXCR reprocessed the PCR reads for TCRdb. For this entry, the V and J calls and clone size follow TCRdb and not the study's own pipeline. The table records around 89,000 clones, around 14% of them present only once. All patients were untreated before thyroid surgery.

The sample consisted of blood. The receptor was derived from a female donor with papillary thyroid cancer or a benign thyroid nodule (not recorded which). Some clones in this sample may be carry-over from other donors' samples. J is TRBJ2-5 and V is TRBV28; D call uncertain. This chain's CDR3 is CASAGQETQYF. The CDR3 DNA reads as TGTGCCAGCGCAGGCCAAGAGACCCAGTACTTC.